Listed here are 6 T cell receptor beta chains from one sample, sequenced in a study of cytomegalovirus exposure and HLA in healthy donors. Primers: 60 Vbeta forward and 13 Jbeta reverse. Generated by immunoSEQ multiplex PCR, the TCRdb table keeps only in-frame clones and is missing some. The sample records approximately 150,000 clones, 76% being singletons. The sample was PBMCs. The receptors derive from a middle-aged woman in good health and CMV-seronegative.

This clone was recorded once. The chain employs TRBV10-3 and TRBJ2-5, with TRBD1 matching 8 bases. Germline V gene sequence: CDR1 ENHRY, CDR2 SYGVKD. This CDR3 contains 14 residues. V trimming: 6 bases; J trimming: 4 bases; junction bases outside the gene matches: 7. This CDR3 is CAIRDQGAGETQYF. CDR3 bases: TGTGCCATCAGAGACCAGGGGGCCGGAGAGACCCAGTACTTC.

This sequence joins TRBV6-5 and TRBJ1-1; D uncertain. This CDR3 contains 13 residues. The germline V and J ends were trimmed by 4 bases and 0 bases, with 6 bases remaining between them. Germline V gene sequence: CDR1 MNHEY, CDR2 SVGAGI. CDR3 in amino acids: CASSFLLNTEAFF. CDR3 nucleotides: TGTGCCAGCAGTTTTCTTTTGAACACTGAAGCTTTCTTT.

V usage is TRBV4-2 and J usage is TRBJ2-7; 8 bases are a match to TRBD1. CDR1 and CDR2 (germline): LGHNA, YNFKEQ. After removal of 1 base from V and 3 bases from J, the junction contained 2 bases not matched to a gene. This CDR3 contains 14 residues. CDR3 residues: CASSQGQGSYEQYF. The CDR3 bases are TGTGCCAGCAGCCAAGGACAGGGGAGCTACGAGCAGTACTTC.

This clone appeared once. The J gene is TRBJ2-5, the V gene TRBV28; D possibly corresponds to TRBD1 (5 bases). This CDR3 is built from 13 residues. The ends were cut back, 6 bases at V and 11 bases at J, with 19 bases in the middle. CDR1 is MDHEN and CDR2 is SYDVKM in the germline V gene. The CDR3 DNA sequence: TGTGCCAGCAGCTCCCAGGGTTGGAGAGAGCAGTACTTC. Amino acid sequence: CASSSQGWREQYF. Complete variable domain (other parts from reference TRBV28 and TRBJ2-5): DVKVTQSSRYLVKRTGEKVFLECVQDMDHENMFWYRQDPGLGLRLIYFSYDVKMKEKGDIPEGYSVSREKKERFSLILESASTNQTSMYLCASSSQGWREQYFGPGTRLLVL.

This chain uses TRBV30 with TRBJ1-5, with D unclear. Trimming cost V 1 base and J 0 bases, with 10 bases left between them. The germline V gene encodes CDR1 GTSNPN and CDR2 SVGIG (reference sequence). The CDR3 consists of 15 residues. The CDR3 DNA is TGTGCCTGGAGTGCAGTCACATATAGCAATCAGCCCCAGCATTTT. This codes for CAWSAVTYSNQPQHF. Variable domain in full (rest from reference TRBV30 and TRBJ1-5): SQTIHQWPATLVQPVGSPLSLECTVEGTSNPNLYWYRQAAGRGLQLLFYSVGIGQISSEVPQNLSASRPQDRQFILSSKKLLLSDSGFYLCAWSAVTYSNQPQHFGDGTRLSIL.

CDR3 region: CSARVTPKLFF. The DNA for the CDR3 is TGCAGTGCTAGAGTGACACCGAAACTGTTTTTT. This chain connects TRBV20-1 to TRBJ1-4; unclear D gene. The germline CDR1 and CDR2 sequences are DFQATT and SNEGSKA (reference sequence). V was cut by 1 base and J by 11 bases, with 8 bases left in between. The CDR3 is 11 amino acids.